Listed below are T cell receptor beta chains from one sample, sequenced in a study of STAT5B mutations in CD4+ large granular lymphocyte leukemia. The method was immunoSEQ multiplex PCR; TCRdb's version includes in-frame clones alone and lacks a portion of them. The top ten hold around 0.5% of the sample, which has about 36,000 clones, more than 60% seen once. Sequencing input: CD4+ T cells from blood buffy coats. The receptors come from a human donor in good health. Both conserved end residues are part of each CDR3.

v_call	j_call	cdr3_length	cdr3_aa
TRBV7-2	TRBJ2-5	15	CASSSRKTAQETQYF
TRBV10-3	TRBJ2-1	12	CAISEKGLDRFF
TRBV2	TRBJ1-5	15	CASSGQGAGNQPQHF
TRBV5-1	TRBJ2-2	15	CASSLAGANTGELFF
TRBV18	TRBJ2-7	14	CASSPGPQRLEQYF
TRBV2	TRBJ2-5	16	CASSESAGDSGETQYF
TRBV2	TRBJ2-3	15	CASSFGTSGADTQYF
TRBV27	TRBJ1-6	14	CASRPGSYNSPLHF
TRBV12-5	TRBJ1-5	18	CASGSDLRGGYSNQPQHF
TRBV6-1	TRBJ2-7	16	CASSVTLAGLTYEQYF
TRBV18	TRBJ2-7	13	CASSTRTDYEQYF
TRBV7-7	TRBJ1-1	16	CASSLASPPRHTEAFF
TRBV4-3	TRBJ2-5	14	CASSQGQFQETQYF
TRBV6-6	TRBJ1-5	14	CASSVQGALQPQHF
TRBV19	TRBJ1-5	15	CASSLEGAFNQPQHF
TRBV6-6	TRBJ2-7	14	CASSYSDRTYEQYF
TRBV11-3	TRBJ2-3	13	CASSTELQDTQYF
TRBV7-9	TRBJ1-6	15	CASSRQTGGVSPLHF
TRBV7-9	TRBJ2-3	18	CASSAVGYAGSGTDTQYF
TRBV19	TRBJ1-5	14	CASSTVQGVQPQHF
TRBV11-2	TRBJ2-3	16	CASSSQRGRRTDTQYF
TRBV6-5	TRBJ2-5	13	CASTFGGGETQYF
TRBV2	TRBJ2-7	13	CASSGQGGGEQYF
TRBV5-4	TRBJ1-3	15	CASSAGQSSGNTIYF
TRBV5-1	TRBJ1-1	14	CASSPVPQNTEAFF
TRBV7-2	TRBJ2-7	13	CASSRGRTYEQYF
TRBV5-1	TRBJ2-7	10	CASSLDEQYF
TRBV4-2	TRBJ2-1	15	CASSQTSGGSGEQFF
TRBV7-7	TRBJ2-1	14	CASSLALAGGRQFF
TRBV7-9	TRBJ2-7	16	CASSLAGTGGFYEQYF
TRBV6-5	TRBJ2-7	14	CASSYADSSYEQYF
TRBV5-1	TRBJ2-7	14	CASSRAGTAYEQYF